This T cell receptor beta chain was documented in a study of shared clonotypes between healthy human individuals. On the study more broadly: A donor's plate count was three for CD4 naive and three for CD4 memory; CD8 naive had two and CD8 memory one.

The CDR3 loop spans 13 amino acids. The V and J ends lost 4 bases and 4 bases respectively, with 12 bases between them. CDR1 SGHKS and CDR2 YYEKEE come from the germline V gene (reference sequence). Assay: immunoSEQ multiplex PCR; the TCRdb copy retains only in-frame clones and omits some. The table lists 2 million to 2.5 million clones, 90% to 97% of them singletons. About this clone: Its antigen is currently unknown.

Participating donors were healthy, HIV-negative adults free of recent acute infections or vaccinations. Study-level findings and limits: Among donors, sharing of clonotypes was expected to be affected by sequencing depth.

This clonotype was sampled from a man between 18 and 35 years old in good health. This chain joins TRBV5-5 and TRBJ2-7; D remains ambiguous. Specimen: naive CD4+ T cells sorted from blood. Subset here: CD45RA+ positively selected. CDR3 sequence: CASSPGVEYEQYF. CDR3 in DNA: TGTGCCAGCAGCCCTGGTGTAGAATACGAGCAGTACTTC.